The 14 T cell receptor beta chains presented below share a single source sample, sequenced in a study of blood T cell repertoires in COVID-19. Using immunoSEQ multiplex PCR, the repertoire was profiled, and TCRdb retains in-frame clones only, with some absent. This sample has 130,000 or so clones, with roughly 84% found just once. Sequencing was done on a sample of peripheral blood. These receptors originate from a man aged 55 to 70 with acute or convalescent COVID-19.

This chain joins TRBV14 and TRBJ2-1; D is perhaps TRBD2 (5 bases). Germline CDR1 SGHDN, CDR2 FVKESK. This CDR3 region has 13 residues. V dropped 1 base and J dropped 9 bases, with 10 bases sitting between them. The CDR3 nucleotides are TGTGCCAGCAGCCAAGTCAGAGGGAGTGAGCAGTTCTTC. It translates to CASSQVRGSEQFF.

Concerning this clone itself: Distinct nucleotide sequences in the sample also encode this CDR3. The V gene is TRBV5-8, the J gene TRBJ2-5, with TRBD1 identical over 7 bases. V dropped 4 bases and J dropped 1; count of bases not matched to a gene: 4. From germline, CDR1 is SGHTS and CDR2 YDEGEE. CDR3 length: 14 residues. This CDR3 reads CASSLGQAQETQYF. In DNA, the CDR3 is TGTGCCAGCAGCCTAGGACAGGCCCAAGAGACCCAGTACTTC.

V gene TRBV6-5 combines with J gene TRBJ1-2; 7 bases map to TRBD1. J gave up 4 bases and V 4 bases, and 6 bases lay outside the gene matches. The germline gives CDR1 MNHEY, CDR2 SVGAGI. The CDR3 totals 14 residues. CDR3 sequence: CASSWTGEPYGYTF. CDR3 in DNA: TGTGCCAGCAGTTGGACAGGAGAACCCTATGGCTACACCTTC.

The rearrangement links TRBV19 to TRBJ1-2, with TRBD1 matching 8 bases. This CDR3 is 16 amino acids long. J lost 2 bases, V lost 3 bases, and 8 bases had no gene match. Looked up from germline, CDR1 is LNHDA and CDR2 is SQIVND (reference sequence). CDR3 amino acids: CASSMLQGVMNYGYTF. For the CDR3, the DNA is TGTGCCAGTAGTATGTTACAGGGGGTTATGAACTATGGCTACACCTTC. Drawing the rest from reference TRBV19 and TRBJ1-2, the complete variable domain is DGGITQSPKYLFRKEGQNVTLSCEQNLNHDAMYWYRQDPGQGLRLIYYSQIVNDFQKGDIAEGYSVSREKKESFPLTVTSAQKNPTAFYLCASSMLQGVMNYGYTFGSGTRLTVV.

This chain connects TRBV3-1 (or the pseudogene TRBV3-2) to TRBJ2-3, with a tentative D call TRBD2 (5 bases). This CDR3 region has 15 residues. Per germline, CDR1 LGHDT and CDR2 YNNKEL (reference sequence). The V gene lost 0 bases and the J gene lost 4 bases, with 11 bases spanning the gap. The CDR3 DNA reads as TGTGCCAGCAGCCAAGAAGGGAGTGTCCCAGATACGCAGTATTTT. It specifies CASSQEGSVPDTQYF.

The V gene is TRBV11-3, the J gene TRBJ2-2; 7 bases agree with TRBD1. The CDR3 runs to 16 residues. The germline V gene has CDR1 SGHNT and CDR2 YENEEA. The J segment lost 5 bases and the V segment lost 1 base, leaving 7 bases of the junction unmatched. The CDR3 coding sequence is TGTGCCAGCAGCTTAGGGGAAACAGGGGCGACCGGGGAGCTGTTTTTT. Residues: CASSLGETGATGELFF.

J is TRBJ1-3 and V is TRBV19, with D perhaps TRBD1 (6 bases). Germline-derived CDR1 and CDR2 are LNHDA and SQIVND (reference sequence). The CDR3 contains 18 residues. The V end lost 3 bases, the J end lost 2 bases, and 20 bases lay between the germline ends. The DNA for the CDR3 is TGTGCCAGTAGTATGTTGGGGGCAGGTCGTGCCCCTGGAAACACCATATATTTT. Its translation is CASSMLGAGRAPGNTIYF. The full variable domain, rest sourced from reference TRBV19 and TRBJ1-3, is DGGITQSPKYLFRKEGQNVTLSCEQNLNHDAMYWYRQDPGQGLRLIYYSQIVNDFQKGDIAEGYSVSREKKESFPLTVTSAQKNPTAFYLCASSMLGAGRAPGNTIYFGEGSWLTVV.

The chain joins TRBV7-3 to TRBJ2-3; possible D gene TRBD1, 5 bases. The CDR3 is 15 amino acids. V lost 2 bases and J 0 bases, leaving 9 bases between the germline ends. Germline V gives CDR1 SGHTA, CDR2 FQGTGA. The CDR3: CASSLQGTSTDTQYF. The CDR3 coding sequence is TGTGCCAGCAGCTTACAGGGAACTAGCACAGATACGCAGTATTTT.

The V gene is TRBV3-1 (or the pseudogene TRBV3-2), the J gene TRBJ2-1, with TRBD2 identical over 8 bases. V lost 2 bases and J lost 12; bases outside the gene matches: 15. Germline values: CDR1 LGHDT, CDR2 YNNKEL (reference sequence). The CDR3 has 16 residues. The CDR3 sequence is CASSQTDTGTRGGQFF. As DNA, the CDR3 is TGTGCCAGCAGCCAAACAGACACAGGGACTAGGGGTGGGCAGTTCTTC.

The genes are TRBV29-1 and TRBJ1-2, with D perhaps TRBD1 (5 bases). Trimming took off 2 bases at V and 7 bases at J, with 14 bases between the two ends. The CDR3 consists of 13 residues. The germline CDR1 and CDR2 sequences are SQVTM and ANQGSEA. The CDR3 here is CSVELTSGGGYTF. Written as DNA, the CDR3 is TGCAGCGTTGAATTAACTTCGGGGGGTGGCTACACCTTC. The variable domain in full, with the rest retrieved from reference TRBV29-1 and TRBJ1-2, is SAVISQKPSRDICQRGTSLTIQCQVDSQVTMMFWYRQQPGQSLTLIATANQGSEATYESGFVIDKFPISRPNLTFSTLTVSNMSPEDSSIYLCSVELTSGGGYTFGSGTRLTVV.

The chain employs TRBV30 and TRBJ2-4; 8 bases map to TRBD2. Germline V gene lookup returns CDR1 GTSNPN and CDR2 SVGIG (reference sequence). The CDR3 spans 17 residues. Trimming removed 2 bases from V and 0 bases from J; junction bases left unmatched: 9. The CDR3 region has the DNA TGTGCCTGGAGTTTAAGCGGGGGTTTTCTAGCCAAAAACATTCAGTACTTC. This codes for CAWSLSGGFLAKNIQYF.

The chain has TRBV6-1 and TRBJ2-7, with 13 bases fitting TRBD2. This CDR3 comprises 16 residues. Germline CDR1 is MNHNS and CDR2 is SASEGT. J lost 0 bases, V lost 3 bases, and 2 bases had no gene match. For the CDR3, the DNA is TGTGCCAGCAGTGAGTGGACTAGCGGGAGCTCCTACGAGCAGTACTTC. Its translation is CASSEWTSGSSYEQYF.

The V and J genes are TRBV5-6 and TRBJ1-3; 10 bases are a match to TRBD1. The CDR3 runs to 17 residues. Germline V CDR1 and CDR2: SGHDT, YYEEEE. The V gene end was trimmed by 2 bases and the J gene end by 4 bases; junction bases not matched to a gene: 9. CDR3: CASSLRSGTGVGNTIYF. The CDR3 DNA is TGTGCCAGCAGCTTACGCTCCGGGACAGGGGTCGGAAACACCATATATTTT.

The CDR3 spells CAISGDRGHTGELFF. The DNA of the CDR3 is TGTGCCATCAGTGGGGACAGGGGGCACACCGGGGAGCTGTTTTTT. V is TRBV10-3 and J is TRBJ2-2; 12 bases line up with TRBD1. V was pared by 4 bases and J by 3 bases, with 0 bases of the junction left unmatched. Germline V gives CDR1 ENHRY, CDR2 SYGVKD. CDR3 length: 15 residues.